This TCR beta chain was found in a study of regulatory T cells in long-lasting Graves disease. Study in general: Duration of antithyroid drug therapy among newly diagnosed Graves' patients was under 3 months.

Arm-PCR of CDR3 regions with iRepertoire HTBI primers generated TCR beta libraries. How the authors handled the data: Throughout the samples, researchers identified 50 to 75 TRBV and 13 to 15 TRBJ segments. TCRdb re-called the multiplex PCR reads through MiXCR, storing one row per CDR3 protein. TCRdb's processing, not the study's, gives the V and J calls here. The top ten clones hold roughly 9.3% of a sample with approximately 540,000 distinct CDR3 sequences, more than 10% of them seen once. Time point in this sample: newly diagnosed GD, antithyroid drugs for less than 3 months. Construction of the TCR library relied on RNA isolated from PBMCs. This CDR3 contains 16 residues. Germline V gene sequence: CDR1 DFQATT, CDR2 SNEGSKA (reference sequence). The V and J ends lost 0 bases and 0 bases respectively, with 12 bases between them. This clonotype was seen at least ten times. The data were also submitted as part of a second study, on T cells in Graves' hyperthyroidism and ophthalmopathy. Per that paper: In making diagnoses, clinical symptoms, serum thyroxine and TRAb, thyroid ultrasound and orbital computed tomography were all used.

The J gene is TRBJ2-4, the V gene TRBV20-1, with TRBD2 as a possible D gene (6 bases). The specimen comprised peripheral blood mononuclear cells (PBMCs), sampled at new diagnosis, from a patient treated with antithyroid drugs. The source is a woman aged 30 to 39 with Graves disease. CDR3 sequence (DNA): TGCAGTGCTAGAGATACCGGGGGAGTAGCCAAAAACATTCAGTACTTC. It yields the protein CSARDTGGVAKNIQYF.